This T cell receptor beta chain was captured in a study of spatial heterogeneity in lung cancer. The study, taken as a whole, reports: How many expanded intratumoral alpha and beta TCRs were present tracked the tumor mutation count, which was a count of nonsynonymous mutations.

Time point described: sample taken at primary tumor resection. Sequencing of whole RNA from tumor, nontumor lung or frozen PBMC involved no sorting. TCRdb re-called the 5' RACE reads with MiXCR, one entry per CDR3 protein. The sample lists 7,000 to 8,500 distinct CDR3 sequences; around 13% were seen once. Germline-derived CDR1 and CDR2 are MDHEN and SYDVKM. This CDR3 contains 11 residues. V was pared by 4 bases and J by 7 bases, with 7 bases between. Of note for this clonotype: The antigen remains unidentified. This beta chain is a stray read from a library made for alpha chains; its abundance is not meaningful.

The chain employs TRBV28 and TRBJ1-1; D gene unclear. The TCR originated in a male donor with early-stage non-small cell lung cancer. This sample comprised lung tumor tissue, obtained at surgery. This CDR3 reads CASSSNLEAFF. CDR3 nucleotides: TGTGCCAGCAGTTCCAACCTTGAAGCTTTCTTT. The whole variable domain, remainder taken from reference TRBV28 and TRBJ1-1, is DVKVTQSSRYLVKRTGEKVFLECVQDMDHENMFWYRQDPGLGLRLIYFSYDVKMKEKGDIPEGYSVSREKKERFSLILESASTNQTSMYLCASSSNLEAFFGQGTRLTVV.